These T cell receptor beta chains were read from a single sample in a study of regulatory T cells in long-lasting Graves disease. TCRdb called the multiplex PCR reads again in MiXCR, with one record for every CDR3 protein. Here the sample spans about 440,000 distinct CDR3 sequences, around 15% being singletons. This sample also belongs to another study, concerning T cells in Graves' hyperthyroidism and ophthalmopathy.

Material: peripheral blood mononuclear cells (PBMCs), obtained at new diagnosis, from a patient treated with antithyroid drugs. Source of these receptors: a young woman with Graves disease. CDR3s include the opening cysteine and the closing phenylalanine or tryptophan. A D gene is named only where the DNA matches it firmly. Clone size, where shown, is once, few, many, or a class for clones that have expanded.

d_gene	v_gene	j_gene	abundance	CDR3aa	CDR3nt
-	TRBV6-2/TRBV6-3	TRBJ2-3	-	CVSSYSLDTQYF	TGTGTCAGCAGTTACTCCTTAGATACGCAGTATTTT
TRBD1	TRBV3-1	TRBJ2-1	-	CASSQTGGSNEQFF	TGTGCCAGCAGCCAGACAGGGGGGTCTAATGAGCAGTTCTTC
-	TRBV7-8	TRBJ2-7	few	CASSLASGDLGYEQYF	TGTGCCAGCAGCTTAGCATCAGGGGATCTCGGTTACGAGCAGTACTTC
-	TRBV7-9	TRBJ1-2	few	CASSLRTSYGYTF	TGTGCCAGCAGCTTGAGGACCAGCTATGGCTACACCTTC
-	TRBV30	TRBJ2-5	few	CAWSVWGSGTQYF	TGTGCCTGGAGTGTTTGGGGGAGCGGGACCCAGTACTTC
-	TRBV29-1	TRBJ2-7	few	CSVEGQGSSYEQYF	TGCAGCGTTGAAGGACAAGGGAGCTCCTACGAGCAGTACTTC
TRBD2	TRBV5-6	TRBJ2-3	many	CASTLGLAGTDTQYF	TGTGCCAGCACCCTGGGACTAGCAGGCACAGATACGCAGTATTTT
-	TRBV7-2	TRBJ2-6	few	CASSSRRAGLEPGANVLTF	TGTGCCAGCAGCTCCAGACGTGCGGGGCTGGAACCTGGGGCCAACGTCCTGACTTTC
-	TRBV7-2	TRBJ1-6	few	CASSLVGRSYNSPLHF	TGTGCCAGCAGCTTAGTGGGGCGCTCCTATAATTCACCCCTCCACTTT
TRBD2	TRBV6-2/TRBV6-3	TRBJ2-7	-	CASRSGTSGSSYEQYF	TGTGCCAGCAGGTCCGGGACTAGCGGGAGTTCCTACGAGCAGTACTTC
TRBD1	TRBV4-2	TRBJ1-1	few	CASSQDTGGGTEAFF	TGTGCCAGCAGCCAAGATACAGGGGGGGGCACTGAAGCTTTCTTT
TRBD2	TRBV20-1	TRBJ2-7	few	CSARAPSGSSYEQYF	TGCAGTGCTAGGGCCCCTAGCGGAAGCTCCTACGAGCAGTACTTC
-	TRBV20-1	TRBJ2-2	-	CSAISSVTGELFF	TGCAGTGCTATTTCTAGCGTGACCGGGGAGCTGTTTTTT
TRBD2	TRBV20-1	TRBJ2-5	many	CSAVGLAGPETQYF	TGCAGTGCCGTGGGACTAGCGGGCCCAGAGACCCAGTACTTC
-	TRBV5-6	TRBJ1-2	many	CASSPDRRYGYTF	TGTGCCAGCAGCCCCGACAGGAGGTATGGCTACACCTTC
-	TRBV5-4	TRBJ2-1	few	CASSPTSNEQFF	TGTGCCAGCAGCCCGACTAGCAATGAGCAGTTCTTC
TRBD1	TRBV10-3	TRBJ2-1	-	CAIRGTRGIDNEQFF	TGTGCCATCAGGGGTACCAGGGGGATCGACAATGAGCAGTTCTTC
-	TRBV18	TRBJ2-3	many	CASSLTSSGRTDTQYF	TGTGCCAGCTCCCTGACTAGTTCCGGGCGAACAGATACGCAGTATTTT
-	TRBV7-9	TRBJ2-3	many	CASSLAGGLDTQYF	TGTGCCAGCAGCTTAGCGGGAGGATTAGATACGCAGTATTTT
-	TRBV28	TRBJ1-3	many	CASSSSGLLSSGNTIYF	TGTGCCAGCAGTTCCTCGGGACTCCTGAGCTCTGGAAACACCATATATTTT
TRBD2	TRBV18	TRBJ2-1	-	CASSPQGLAGDEQFF	TGTGCCAGCTCACCTCAAGGACTAGCGGGAGATGAGCAGTTCTTC
TRBD1	TRBV6-1	TRBJ1-4	-	CASSPTGGSEKLFF	TGTGCCAGCAGTCCTACAGGGGGGAGTGAAAAACTGTTTTTT
TRBD2	TRBV12-3/TRBV12-4	TRBJ2-3	-	CASIPGLAGGTDTQYF	TGTGCCAGCATTCCGGGACTAGCGGGAGGTACAGATACGCAGTATTTT
TRBD1	TRBV28	TRBJ2-1	few	CASRSGGPYNEQFF	TGTGCCAGCAGATCAGGGGGACCCTACAATGAGCAGTTCTTC
TRBD1	TRBV7-3	TRBJ1-4	many	CASSQGAGEKLFF	TGTGCCAGCAGCCAGGGGGCGGGCGAAAAACTGTTTTTT
-	TRBV28	TRBJ1-6	-	CASDPGTGRVYRLSPLHF	TGTGCCAGCGACCCAGGAACAGGGAGAGTTTATAGGCTGTCACCCCTCCACTTT
-	TRBV27	TRBJ2-5	many	CASSFRPGEETQYF	TGTGCCAGCAGTTTTCGCCCAGGAGAAGAGACCCAGTACTTC
-	TRBV11-1	TRBJ2-7	many	CASSLGIGTVYEQYF	TGTGCCAGCAGCTTAGGGATTGGGACGGTTTACGAGCAGTACTTC
-	TRBV28	TRBJ2-2	many	CASSITGNTGELFF	TGTGCCAGCAGTATTACTGGAAACACCGGGGAGCTGTTTTTT
TRBD1	TRBV6-1	TRBJ1-1	many	CASSKDRVAEAFF	TGTGCCAGCAGCAAGGACAGGGTTGCTGAAGCTTTCTTT
TRBD1	TRBV7-2	TRBJ2-3	many	CASSSPDRGGTDTQYF	TGTGCCAGCAGCTCTCCGGACAGGGGCGGGACAGATACGCAGTATTTT
-	TRBV29-1	TRBJ2-6	-	CSAGVAGANVLTF	TGCAGCGCGGGGGTAGCTGGGGCCAACGTCCTGACTTTC
-	TRBV2	TRBJ1-6	many	CASRISGSYNSPLHF	TGTGCCAGCAGGATCTCGGGCTCCTATAATTCACCCCTCCACTTT
TRBD1	TRBV5-6	TRBJ2-4	few	CASSSPGTVAKNIQYF	TGTGCCAGCAGCTCCCCGGGGACAGTGGCCAAAAACATTCAGTACTTC
-	TRBV24-1	TRBJ2-1	-	CATSDLHGNEQFF	TGTGCCACCAGTGATTTGCATGGCAATGAGCAGTTCTTC
-	TRBV12-3/TRBV12-4	TRBJ1-1	many	CASSSGTSNTEAFF	TGTGCCAGCAGTTCTGGGACATCGAACACTGAAGCTTTCTTT
-	TRBV14	TRBJ2-3	-	CASSQGPLRADTQYF	TGTGCCAGCAGCCAAGGCCCCCTACGGGCGGATACGCAGTATTTT
-	TRBV20-1	TRBJ1-5	few	CSAMQDSNQPQHF	TGCAGTGCCATGCAGGATAGCAATCAGCCCCAGCATTTT
-	TRBV20-1	TRBJ1-1	many	CSARPPTGRAEAFF	TGCAGTGCTAGACCCCCCACAGGGAGGGCTGAAGCTTTCTTT
TRBD1	TRBV28	TRBJ2-7	many	CASSLRGTGYEQYF	TGTGCCAGCAGTTTACGAGGGACAGGTTACGAGCAGTACTTC
-	TRBV15	TRBJ1-6	-	CATSRDNEFPPLHF	TGTGCCACCAGCAGAGATAATGAGTTCCCCCCCCTCCACTTT
-	TRBV7-2	TRBJ2-3	few	CASSLLVDTQYF	TGTGCCAGCAGCTTATTAGTGGATACGCAGTATTTT
-	TRBV27	TRBJ1-1	few	CASNGRGRRAFF	TGTGCCAGCAACGGACGGGGGCGTAGAGCTTTCTTT
TRBD1	TRBV20-1	TRBJ2-1	many	CSARGQGAGEQFF	TGCAGTGCTAGGGGACAGGGGGCGGGAGAGCAGTTCTTC
TRBD2	TRBV11-1	TRBJ2-2	-	CASSGSGGGGELFF	TGTGCCAGCAGCGGCTCCGGGGGGGGCGGGGAGCTGTTTTTT
-	TRBV10-2	TRBJ2-4	few	CASSPMGNIQYF	TGCGCCAGCAGCCCAATGGGAAACATTCAGTACTTC
TRBD2	TRBV5-5	TRBJ2-2	many	CASSRENSGSGTGELFF	TGTGCCAGCAGCCGAGAAAATAGCGGGAGTGGCACCGGGGAGCTGTTTTTT
TRBD1	TRBV5-4	TRBJ2-5	few	CARSLGTGGGRRETQYF	TGTGCCCGCAGCTTGGGGACAGGGGGCGGGAGGCGGGAGACCCAGTACTTC
TRBD2	TRBV20-1	TRBJ2-7	-	CSAATSGDFYEQYF	TGCAGTGCTGCCACTAGCGGGGACTTTTACGAGCAGTACTTC
-	TRBV29-1	TRBJ2-3	many	CSTGLSFSTDTQYF	TGCAGCACGGGACTCTCGTTCAGCACAGATACGCAGTATTTT